A single sample gave rise to the 28 T cell receptor beta chains below, sequenced in a study of blood T cell repertoires in COVID-19. TCRdb's copy holds only in-frame clones and misses some; the assay was immunoSEQ multiplex PCR. The table has hundreds of thousands of clones, 70% to 90% seen once. The sequenced material came from PBMCs or T cells enriched from blood (not recorded which). The receptor source for this set is a woman aged 55-75 years who had recovered from COVID-19.

The CDR3 coding sequence is TGTGCCAGCGGGCCCGGGGGGACCAAAGCTTTCTTT. It translates to CASGPGGTKAFF. The V gene is TRBV6-5, the J gene TRBJ1-1; a possible D gene is TRBD1 (5 bases). V was pared by 8 bases and J by 9 bases, with 16 bases between. Germline CDR1 is MNHEY and CDR2 is SVGAGI. This CDR3 region has 12 residues.

In the case of this clone: This CDR3 is also generated by other DNA sequences in the sample. The chain has TRBV24-1 and TRBJ1-2; D is undetermined. CDR1 is KGHDR and CDR2 is SFDVKD in the germline V gene. Deletions cut 2 bases from V and 8 bases from J, with 8 bases between. This CDR3 has 12 residues. The DNA for the CDR3 is TGTGCCACCAGTGATTCGGGTGCCGGCTACACCTTC. Its protein is CATSDSGAGYTF.

The chain is built from TRBV28 and TRBJ1-6, with 10 bases lining up with TRBD1. This CDR3 is built from 15 residues. V was pared by 8 bases and J by 9 bases, with 10 bases of the junction left unmatched. Germline CDR1 reads MDHEN; CDR2 reads SYDVKM. The CDR3 DNA sequence: TGTGCCAGCGGGTTCCGGGACAGGGGACGTTCACCCCTCCACTTT. Its translation: CASGFRDRGRSPLHF.

The DNA for the CDR3 is TGTGCCAGCAGCTTAGTGGGGGGGATCACTGAAGCTTTCTTT. This codes for CASSLVGGITEAFF. The rearrangement uses TRBV7-2 and TRBJ1-1; a possible D gene is TRBD1 (5 bases). Germline V lookup: CDR1 SGHTA, CDR2 FQGNSA. Trimming removed 1 base from V and 4 bases from J, with 10 bases in between. The CDR3 sequence is 14 residues long.

The rearrangement uses TRBV19 and TRBJ1-2, with 7 bases that match TRBD1. The V gene's germline CDR1 is LNHDA and CDR2 SQIVND (reference sequence). Trimming at V came to 5 bases and at J to 4 bases, leaving 10 bases not matched to a gene. The CDR3 spans 15 residues. As DNA, the CDR3 is TGTGCCAGTAGTCCGCGACAGGGCTTGATCTATGGCTACACCTTC. It is translated as CASSPRQGLIYGYTF.

The chain links TRBV3-1 (or the pseudogene TRBV3-2) to TRBJ2-3; D ambiguous. Germline loops: CDR1 LGHDT, CDR2 YNNKEL (reference sequence). Trimming pared 3 bases from V and 1 base from J, leaving 11 bases between. CDR3 length: 15 residues. CDR3 loop: CASSQSGSGTDTQYF. Written as DNA, the CDR3 is TGTGCCAGCAGCCAGTCAGGCTCAGGCACAGATACGCAGTATTTT.

The V and J genes are TRBV30 and TRBJ1-6; tentative D call: TRBD1 (5 bases). CDR3 length equals 15 residues. Looked up from germline, CDR1 is GTSNPN and CDR2 is SVGIG (reference sequence). The ends were cut back, 0 bases at V and 10 bases at J, with 16 bases in the middle. CDR3 DNA sequence: TGTGCCTGGAGTGTACCGGGACTGAAGTCCTCACCCCTCCACTTT. Its translation is CAWSVPGLKSSPLHF.

The V call is TRBV6-5, the J call TRBJ1-1; no firm D call. This CDR3 contains 13 residues. Trimming pared 4 bases from V and 0 bases from J, leaving 6 bases between. Germline CDR1 MNHEY, CDR2 SVGAGI. The CDR3 coding sequence is TGTGCCAGCAGTTTAGTATTGAACACTGAAGCTTTCTTT. Protein sequence: CASSLVLNTEAFF.

Of note for this clone: A read error may produce the germline difference seen at one junction end. The chain is built from TRBV28 and TRBJ1-6, with TRBD1 matching 7 bases. CDR1 and CDR2 from the germline V gene are MDHEN and SYDVKM. This CDR3 contains 16 residues. CDR3 DNA: TGTGCCAGCAATTTACAGGGGTATTCCTATAATTCACCCCTCCACTTT. This codes for CASNLQGYSYNSPLHF.

As concerns this clone: Other DNA variants within this sample encode the same CDR3. The rearrangement links TRBV2 to TRBJ1-2, with 7 bases aligning to TRBD1. V shed 0 bases, J shed 4 bases, and the junction held 2 bases outside the gene matches. Germline V gene sequence: CDR1 SNHLY, CDR2 FYNNEI. This CDR3 has 14 amino acids. Here the CDR3 reads CASSEAGTAYGYTF. In DNA form, the CDR3 reads TGTGCCAGCAGTGAAGCGGGGACAGCCTATGGCTACACCTTC.

The chain recombines TRBV6-1 with TRBJ2-2, with no clear D. V was clipped by 3 bases and J by 7 bases, with 9 bases between them. The germline CDR1 and CDR2 sequences are MNHNS and SASEGT. The CDR3 consists of 13 residues. The CDR3 sequence is CASSERIIGELFF. The CDR3 nucleotides read TGTGCCAGCAGTGAGCGGATAATCGGGGAGCTGTTTTTT.

In this sample, this clone turned up once. The rearrangement links TRBV4-1 to TRBJ2-1; weak D call: TRBD2 (5 bases). This CDR3 spans 14 amino acids. The germline gives CDR1 MGHRA, CDR2 YSYEKL. Trimming stripped 3 bases from V and 3 bases from J, with 9 bases between. The CDR3 region is CASSHLGLYNEQFF. The CDR3 region has the DNA TGCGCCAGCAGCCATCTAGGACTCTACAATGAGCAGTTCTTC.

The V call is TRBV10-3, the J call TRBJ1-3, with TRBD1 identical over 7 bases. Germline CDR1 is ENHRY and CDR2 is SYGVKD. The J segment lost 0 bases and the V segment lost 4 bases, leaving 6 bases of the junction unmatched. CDR3 length: 16 residues. CDR3 nucleotide sequence: TGTGCCATCAGTGGAGGACAGGTCGACTCTGGAAACACCATATATTTT. This gives the protein CAISGGQVDSGNTIYF.

The gene calls are TRBV2 and TRBJ2-3, with 7 positions matching TRBD2. CDR3 length: 15 residues. The germline gives CDR1 SNHLY, CDR2 FYNNEI. V gave up 4 bases and J gave up 1 base; unmatched junction bases: 5. CDR3 nucleotide sequence: TGTGCCAGCAGTGTGCAGCGGGGTCGCACAGATACGCAGTATTTT. Amino acids: CASSVQRGRTDTQYF.

Only a few counts were recorded for this clone. This chain connects TRBV25-1 to TRBJ2-7; tentative D call: TRBD1 (6 bases). The CDR3 contains 15 residues. Trimming cost V 3 bases and J 5 bases, with 17 bases left between them. Germline CDR1 MGHDK, CDR2 SYGVNS. The chain's CDR3 is CASSEMTGPRNEQYV. As DNA, the CDR3 is TGTGCCAGCAGTGAGATGACAGGACCTCGCAACGAGCAGTACGTC.

The CDR3 spells CASSLVGTSGQETQYF. DNA for the CDR3: TGTGCCAGCAGCTTAGTTGGGACTAGCGGCCAAGAGACCCAGTACTTC. This rearrangement joins TRBV7-2 to TRBJ2-5; TRBD2 aligns across 11 bases. Trimming took 1 base from V and 1 from J; bases not matched to a gene: 2. The germline V gene encodes CDR1 SGHTA and CDR2 FQGNSA. The CDR3 loop spans 16 amino acids.

This clone was seen a handful of times. The chain recombines TRBV2 with TRBJ2-2; 9 bases align to TRBD2. This CDR3 has 13 amino acids. Trimming removed 8 bases from V and 5 bases from J; junction bases left unmatched: 3. Germline assignment: CDR1 SNHLY and CDR2 FYNNEI. CDR3 DNA: TGTGCCAGCGGACTAGCGTGGACCGGGGAGCTGTTTTTT. Translated, it gives CASGLAWTGELFF.

The V and J genes are TRBV24-1 and TRBJ1-3; 8 bases are a match to TRBD1. In germline, CDR1 is KGHDR, CDR2 SFDVKD. With 4 bases clipped from V and 7 bases from J, the junction kept 11 bases outside the gene matches. There are 16 residues in the CDR3. CDR3 DNA: TGTGCCACCAGTGACTCAGGGGGCCAGGGGCGGAACACCATATATTTT. Translating gives CATSDSGGQGRNTIYF.

The chain carries TRBV30 and TRBJ2-2; the D gene is possibly TRBD1 (6 bases). Looked up from germline, CDR1 is GTSNPN and CDR2 is SVGIG (reference sequence). The CDR3 length is 15 residues. Trimming removed 2 bases from V and 3 bases from J, with 13 bases in between. The CDR3 sequence is CAWSSDRKYTGELFF. The CDR3, as DNA: TGTGCCTGGAGTTCGGACAGAAAGTACACCGGGGAGCTGTTTTTT. The full variable domain, in which reference TRBV30 and TRBJ2-2 provide the parts outside the CDR3, is SQTIHQWPATLVQPVGSPLSLECTVEGTSNPNLYWYRQAAGRGLQLLFYSVGIGQISSEVPQNLSASRPQDRQFILSSKKLLLSDSGFYLCAWSSDRKYTGELFFGEGSRLTVL.

J is TRBJ2-2 and V is TRBV3-1 (or the pseudogene TRBV3-2); 8 bases match TRBD1. The CDR3 covers 17 residues. The germline CDR1 and CDR2 sequences are LGHDT and YNNKEL (reference sequence). The V segment lost 4 bases and the J segment 4 bases; nucleotides outside the gene matches: 11. The CDR3 loop is CASSRNGQGASTGELFF. Here the CDR3 DNA reads TGTGCCAGCAGCCGAAACGGGCAGGGGGCAAGCACCGGGGAGCTGTTTTTT.

V gene TRBV13 combines with J gene TRBJ2-3; no clear D gene. V lost 5 bases to trimming and J lost 10 bases, with 10 bases between them. Germline assignment: CDR1 PRHDT and CDR2 FYEKMQ (reference sequence). CDR3 length: 11 residues. The CDR3, as DNA: TGTGCCAGCAGCCCCGGGTTCTCGCAGTATTTT. It is translated as CASSPGFSQYF.

The rearrangement joins TRBV11-2 to TRBJ2-1, with D uncertain. Germline values: CDR1 SGHAT, CDR2 FQNNGV. The CDR3 has 14 amino acids. Trimming removed 6 bases from V and 0 bases from J, with 9 bases in between. The CDR3: CASSRMSSYNEQFF. The CDR3 coding sequence is TGTGCCAGCAGTCGAATGAGCTCCTACAATGAGCAGTTCTTC.

The chain joins TRBV11-3 to TRBJ1-1; D may be TRBD1 (5 bases). V lost 7 bases and J 0 bases, leaving 12 bases between the germline ends. The CDR3 spans 14 residues. From germline, CDR1 is SGHNT and CDR2 YENEEA. The CDR3 nucleotides are TGTGCCAGCACGGCAGGGCCCATGAACACTGAAGCTTTCTTT. Protein product: CASTAGPMNTEAFF. Variable domain in full (rest from reference TRBV11-3 and TRBJ1-1): EAGVVQSPRYKIIEKKQPVAFWCNPISGHNTLYWYLQNLGQGPELLIRYENEEAVDDSQLPKDRFSAERLKGVDSTLKIQPAELGDSAVYLCASTAGPMNTEAFFGQGTRLTVV.

The genes are TRBV2 and TRBJ1-2; 7 bases are a match to TRBD1. Germline V CDR1 and CDR2: SNHLY, FYNNEI. V trimming: 6 bases; J trimming: 1 base; junction bases outside the gene matches: 5. CDR3 length: 14 amino acids. The CDR3 region is CASSGTDNNYGYTF. The CDR3 DNA sequence: TGTGCCAGCAGCGGGACAGACAATAACTATGGCTACACCTTC.

The chain has TRBV9 and TRBJ2-3; 12 bases are a match to TRBD2. CDR1 SGDLS and CDR2 YYNGEE come from the germline V gene. The CDR3 length is 14 residues. Trimming at V came to 4 bases and at J to 6 bases, leaving 3 bases not matched to a gene. The CDR3 sequence is CASSLGLAGDTQYF. CDR3 DNA sequence: TGTGCCAGCAGCCTCGGACTAGCGGGGGATACGCAGTATTTT. The full variable domain, in which reference TRBV9 and TRBJ2-3 provide the parts outside the CDR3, is DSGVTQTPKHLITATGQRVTLRCSPRSGDLSVYWYQQSLDQGLQFLIQYYNGEERAKGNILERFSAQQFPDLHSELNLSSLELGDSALYFCASSLGLAGDTQYFGPGTRLTVL.

The rearrangement joins TRBV2 to TRBJ1-1; possibly TRBD1 for D (6 bases). V lost 7 bases, J lost 3 bases, and 18 bases lay in between. CDR1 is SNHLY and CDR2 is FYNNEI in the germline V gene. The CDR3 sequence is 15 residues long. CDR3: CASIVPGGVDTEAFF. The CDR3 nucleotides read TGTGCCAGCATTGTCCCTGGGGGCGTGGACACTGAAGCTTTCTTT.

The chain couples TRBV6-5 to TRBJ1-4; D remains unclear. The CDR3 runs 13 residues. V lost 0 bases and J lost 8, with 7 bases in between. Germline assignment: CDR1 MNHEY and CDR2 SVGAGI. The chain's CDR3 is CASSYSISEKLFF. In DNA form, the CDR3 reads TGTGCCAGCAGTTACTCGATAAGCGAAAAACTGTTTTTT.

This chain links TRBV10-3 with TRBJ1-5, with D possibly TRBD1 on 5 matching bases. Trimming removed 0 bases at V and 5 bases at J, with 8 bases between. The CDR3 contains 14 residues. Germline CDR1 ENHRY, CDR2 SYGVKD. The CDR3 DNA follows: TGTGCCATCAGTGAGTCGTGGGGGGATCAGCCCCAGCATTTT. Translation gives CAISESWGDQPQHF.